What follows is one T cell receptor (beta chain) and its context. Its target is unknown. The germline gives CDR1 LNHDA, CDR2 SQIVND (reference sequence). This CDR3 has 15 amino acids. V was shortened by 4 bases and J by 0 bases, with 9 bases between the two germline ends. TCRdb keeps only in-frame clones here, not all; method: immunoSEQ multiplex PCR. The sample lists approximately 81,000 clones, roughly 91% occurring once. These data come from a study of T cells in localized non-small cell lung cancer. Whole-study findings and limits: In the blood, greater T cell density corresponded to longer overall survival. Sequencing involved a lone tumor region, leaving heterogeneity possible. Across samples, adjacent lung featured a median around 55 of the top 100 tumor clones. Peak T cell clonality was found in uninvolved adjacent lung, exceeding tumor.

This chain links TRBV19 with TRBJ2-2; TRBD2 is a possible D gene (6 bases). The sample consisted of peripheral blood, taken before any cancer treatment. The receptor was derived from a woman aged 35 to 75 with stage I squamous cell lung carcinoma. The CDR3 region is CASSKTGANTGELFF. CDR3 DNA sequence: TGTGCCAGTAGTAAGACGGGGGCGAACACCGGGGAGCTGTTTTTT.